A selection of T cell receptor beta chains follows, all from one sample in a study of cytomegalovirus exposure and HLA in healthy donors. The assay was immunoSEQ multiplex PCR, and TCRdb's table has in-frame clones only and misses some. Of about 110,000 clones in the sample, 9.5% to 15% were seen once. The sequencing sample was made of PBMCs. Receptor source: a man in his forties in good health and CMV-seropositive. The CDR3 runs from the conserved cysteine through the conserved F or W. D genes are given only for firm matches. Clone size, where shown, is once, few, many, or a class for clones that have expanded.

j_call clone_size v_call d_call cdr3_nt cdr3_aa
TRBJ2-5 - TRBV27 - TGTGCCAGCGGCTTGCCTCCGGAGACCCAGTACTTC CASGLPPETQYF
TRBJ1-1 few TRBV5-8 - TGTGCCAGCAGCTTGGGTATAGGAGGGTCTGAAGCTTTCTTT CASSLGIGGSEAFF
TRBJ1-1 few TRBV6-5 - TGTGCCAGCAGGAGGGAGGGGTTGGGCACTGAAGCTTTCTTT CASRREGLGTEAFF
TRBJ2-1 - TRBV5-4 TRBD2 TGTGCCAGCAGCTTCGGACTAGCGGGAGTCCATGAGCAGTTCTTC CASSFGLAGVHEQFF
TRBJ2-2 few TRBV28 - TGTGCCAGCAGCCCACTTTTTCGGGGGGCGCCCCCCGGGGAGCTGTTTTTT CASSPLFRGAPPGELFF
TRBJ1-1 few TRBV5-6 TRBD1 TGTGCCAGCAGCCCCAGGGGGTTGAACACTGAAGCTTTCTTT CASSPRGLNTEAFF
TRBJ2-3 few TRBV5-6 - TGTGCCAGCAGCTTCGGAGGGACGGGTTGGACAGATACGCAGTATTTT CASSFGGTGWTDTQYF
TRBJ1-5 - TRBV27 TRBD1 TGTGCCAGCGCCCATCGGACAGGGCAGCAGCCCCAGCATTTT CASAHRTGQQPQHF
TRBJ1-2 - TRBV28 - TGTGCCAGCATCCCCGTGCCCGGTCCACCCAACTATGGCTACACCTTC CASIPVPGPPNYGYTF
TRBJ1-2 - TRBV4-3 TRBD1 TGCGCCAGCAGCCAATCGCGGGGGACAGGGTGGGGACGAAACTATGGCTACACCTTC CASSQSRGTGWGRNYGYTF
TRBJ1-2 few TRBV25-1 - TGTGCCAGCAGTGCACAGGGTTTCGGCTATGGCTACACCTTC CASSAQGFGYGYTF
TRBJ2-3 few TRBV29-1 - TGCAGCGTTGGATCCCGACACACAGATACGCAGTATTTT CSVGSRHTDTQYF
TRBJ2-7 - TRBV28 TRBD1 TGTGCCAGCAGACTGCCCGGGACAGGGGTCAACGAGCAGTACTTC CASRLPGTGVNEQYF
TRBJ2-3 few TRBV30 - TGTGCCTTTTCTACCTTCGGGTCCGATACGCAGTATTTT CAFSTFGSDTQYF
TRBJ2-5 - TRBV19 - TGTGCCAGTAGTATAGGAGAGGGTAGGCGGATGAAGACCCAGTACTTC CASSIGEGRRMKTQYF
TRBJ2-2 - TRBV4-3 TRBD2 TGCGCCAGCAGCCGGTCACCTAGCGGGCCCACCGGGGAGCTGTTTTTT CASSRSPSGPTGELFF
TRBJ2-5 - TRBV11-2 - TGTGCCAGCCTATTGGGGGAGGGGGGTATGGAGACCCAGTACTTC CASLLGEGGMETQYF
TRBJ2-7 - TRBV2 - TGTGCCAGCAATGCCAGGGGCTACGAGCAGTACTTC CASNARGYEQYF
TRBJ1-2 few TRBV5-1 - TGCGCCAGCAGCTGGAGACCCGGGACAAACTATGGCTACACCTTC CASSWRPGTNYGYTF
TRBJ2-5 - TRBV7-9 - TGTGCCAGCAGCTTAGGCGCGGGACAGCAAGAGACCCAGTACTTC CASSLGAGQQETQYF
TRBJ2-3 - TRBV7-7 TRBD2 TGTGCCAGCAGCTTAGGCCTAGCGGGAGATACGCAGTATTTT CASSLGLAGDTQYF
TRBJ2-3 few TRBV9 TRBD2 TGTGCCAGCAGCCCTCAGCGGGGTAGCACAGATACGCAGTATTTT CASSPQRGSTDTQYF
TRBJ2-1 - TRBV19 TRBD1 TGTGCCAGTAGTAGCGGGACAGGGGTTAGCCAGGGTTACAATGAGCAGTTCTTC CASSSGTGVSQGYNEQFF
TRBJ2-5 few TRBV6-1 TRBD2 TGTGCCACCGTTCTAGCGGGAGGTGAGACCCAGTACTTC CATVLAGGETQYF
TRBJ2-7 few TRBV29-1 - TGCAGCGTTGGAGGATCGATAGGCCCCTACGAGCAGTACTTC CSVGGSIGPYEQYF
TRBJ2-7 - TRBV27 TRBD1 TGTGCCAGCAGCCAAGGGACAGTCTCCTACGAGCAGTACTTC CASSQGTVSYEQYF
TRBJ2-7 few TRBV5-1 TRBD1 TGCGCCAGCAGCTTACAGGGGTTCTACGAGCAGTACTTC CASSLQGFYEQYF
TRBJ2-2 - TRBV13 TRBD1 TGTGCCAGCAGCTCCCGGGACAGGGGCACCGGGGAGCTGTTTTTT CASSSRDRGTGELFF
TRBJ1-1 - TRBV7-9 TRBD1 TGTGCCAGCAGCTTATATGCGGACAGGACGAACACTGAAGCTTTCTTT CASSLYADRTNTEAFF
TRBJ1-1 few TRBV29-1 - TGCAGCGTCGCTGGACAGATGAACACTGAAGCTTTCTTT CSVAGQMNTEAFF
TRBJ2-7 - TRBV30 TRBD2 TGTGCCTGGAGTCCCTCTTCGGGACTAGCCTACGAGCAGTACTTC CAWSPSSGLAYEQYF
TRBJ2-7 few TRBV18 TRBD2 TGTGCCAGTCGACCTAGCGGGGGAAACTACGAGCAGTACTTC CASRPSGGNYEQYF
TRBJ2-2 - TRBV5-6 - TGTGCCAGCAGCTTGGTAAGGGGCCCGAACACCGGGGAGCTGTTTTTT CASSLVRGPNTGELFF
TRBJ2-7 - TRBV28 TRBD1 TGTGCCAGCAGCAGCCCCGGGACAGGGTTCAAGGAGCAGTACTTC CASSSPGTGFKEQYF
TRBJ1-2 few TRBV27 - TGTGCCAGCAGCTCGACAGCAAACTATGGCTACACCTTC CASSSTANYGYTF
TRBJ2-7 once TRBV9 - TGTGCCAGCAGCGTAGGGTGGGGCCCGAGTGAGCAGTACTTC CASSVGWGPSEQYF
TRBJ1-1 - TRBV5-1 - TGCGCCAGCAGCGTGCATGACGGGGGGAACACTGAAGCTTTCTTT CASSVHDGGNTEAFF
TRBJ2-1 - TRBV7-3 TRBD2 TGTGCCAGCAGTCGCTCCGGGACTAGCGGGTACAATGAGCAGTTCTTC CASSRSGTSGYNEQFF
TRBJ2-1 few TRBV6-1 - TGTGCCAGCAGAAGGGACTTAAACAATGAGCAGTTCTTC CASRRDLNNEQFF
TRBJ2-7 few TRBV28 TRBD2 TGTGCCAGCAGTCCCTCTTCCACGGGGGGATCCGGAGAGCAGTACTTC CASSPSSTGGSGEQYF
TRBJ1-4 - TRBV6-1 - TGTGCCAGCAGTTTACTCATTGGTAATGAAAAACTGTTTTTT CASSLLIGNEKLFF
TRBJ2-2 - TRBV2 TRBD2 TGTGCCAGCAGCGATGGGACTAGCTACGGGGAGCTGTTTTTT CASSDGTSYGELFF
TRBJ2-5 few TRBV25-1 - TGTGCCAGCAGTGGAATTACAGGGTCAGGATTTAGGACCCAGTACTTC CASSGITGSGFRTQYF
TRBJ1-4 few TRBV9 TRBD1 TGTGCCAGCAGCGCACGACAGGGTCTTAATGAAAAACTGTTTTTT CASSARQGLNEKLFF
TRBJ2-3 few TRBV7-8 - TGTGCCAGCACCCAAGGGTGGACTGTTAGCACAGATACGCAGTATTTT CASTQGWTVSTDTQYF
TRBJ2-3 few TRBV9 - TGTGCCAGCAGCGCCCCAGGGGGCACAGATACGCAGTATTTT CASSAPGGTDTQYF
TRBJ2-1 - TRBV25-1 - TGTGCCAGCAGTTTGGACCGGGGGGAGCAGTTCTTC CASSLDRGEQFF
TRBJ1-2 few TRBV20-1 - TGCAGTGCTGCACAGCTCTATGGCTACACCTTC CSAAQLYGYTF
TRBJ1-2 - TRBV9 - TGTGCCAGCAGCCCAGTATTAAGTGACTATGGCTACACCTTC CASSPVLSDYGYTF
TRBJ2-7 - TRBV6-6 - TGTGCCAGCAGTTACGTGGGAGTCCACGAGCAGTACTTC CASSYVGVHEQYF
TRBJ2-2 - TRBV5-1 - TGCGCCAGCAGCTTGGAAAGCTTAACCGGGGAGCTGTTTTTT CASSLESLTGELFF